The sample holds one count of the clone carrying this T cell receptor (beta chain). The antigen is not known. This record comes from a study of T cell responses to AZD1222 COVID-19 vaccine. Clones were sequenced by immunoSEQ multiplex PCR, and TCRdb holds only the in-frame ones, with some missing. The sample lists about 100,000 clones, roughly 90% seen once, with about 8.1% in the top ten. CDR1 is GTSNPN, CDR2 SVGIG, per germline (reference sequence). V was trimmed by 0 bases and J by 4 bases, leaving 10 bases between them. The CDR3 loop spans 14 amino acids. Findings of the study overall: All repertoire sampling was performed exclusively after the peak T cell response.

Sequencing used peripheral blood, obtained 28 days after the second AZD1222 dose. The V gene is TRBV30, the J gene TRBJ1-3; the D is unclear. This clonotype was obtained from an adult who received the AZD1222 COVID-19 vaccine. As DNA, the CDR3 is TGTGCCTGGAGTGTGGACCTAGGGGGAAACACCATATATTTT. This gives the protein CAWSVDLGGNTIYF.